These 6 T cell receptor beta chains were all obtained from the same sample, sequenced in a study of T cells after yellow fever vaccination. MiXCR was run by TCRdb on the 5' RACE reads, yielding one entry per CDR3 protein. The table includes approximately 250,000 distinct CDR3 sequences, around 6.7% detected once. This material consisted of CD4+ T cells sorted from PBMCs, taken on the day of the yellow fever booster vaccination. The receptors shown here come from a man between 25 and 39 years old who received the YFV17D yellow fever vaccine.

This clonotype was detected many times. V gene TRBV7-9 combines with J gene TRBJ2-5; TRBD2 agrees at 14 bases. This CDR3 has 17 amino acids. The V gene end was trimmed by 5 bases and the J gene end by 5 bases; junction bases not matched to a gene: 10. CDR1 and CDR2 from the germline V gene are SEHNR and FQNEAQ (reference sequence). The CDR3 coding sequence is TGTGCCAGCAGCGACGGGACTAGCGGGAGAGGGTACGAGACCCAGTACTTC. This translates into CASSDGTSGRGYETQYF.

CDR3 DNA: TGTGCCAGCAGCTTAGCGCTAAGTACGTACAGGGGTTCCACTGAAGCTTTCTTT. Residues: CASSLALSTYRGSTEAFF. The rearrangement links TRBV11-1 to TRBJ1-1; 7 bases are shared with TRBD1. The CDR3 is 18 residues long. The trim removed 0 bases at V and 4 bases at J, leaving 14 bases unmatched. Germline V gives CDR1 SGHAT, CDR2 FQDESV (reference sequence).

At least ten counts were recorded for this clonotype. V gene TRBV29-1 combines with J gene TRBJ2-7; TRBD2 aligns across 7 bases. Germline V gene lookup returns CDR1 SQVTM and CDR2 ANQGSEA. With V trimmed by 6 bases and J by 0 bases, 11 bases remained unmatched. The CDR3 is 15 amino acids. The CDR3 region is CSVWEGRDASYEQYF. In DNA, the CDR3 is TGCAGCGTGTGGGAGGGTCGGGACGCCTCCTACGAGCAGTACTTC.

This clonotype appeared a few times. The chain employs TRBV12-3 or TRBV12-4 and TRBJ2-1; 10 nucleotides align to TRBD2. V was clipped by 6 bases and J by 4 bases; unmatched bases: 6. The CDR3 totals 15 residues. Written as DNA, the CDR3 is TGTGCCAGCAGGAGGACTAGCGGAGGGTACAATGAGCAGTTCTTC. This translates into CASRRTSGGYNEQFF.

This clonotype was recorded a few times. This chain uses TRBV5-1 with TRBJ2-7, with TRBD2 identical over 9 bases. The V gene end was trimmed by 4 bases and the J gene end by 6 bases; junction bases not matched to a gene: 11. CDR3 size: 15 residues. Germline values: CDR1 SGHRS, CDR2 YFSETQ. The DNA for the CDR3 is TGCGCCAGCAGCGCAATAGCGGGAGCCCCTCGCGAGCAGTACTTC. Translation: CASSAIAGAPREQYF.

The V gene is TRBV6-1, the J gene TRBJ2-7; 8 bases line up with TRBD1. The germline V gene has CDR1 MNHNS and CDR2 SASEGT. CDR3 size: 16 residues. The ends lost 6 bases at V and 2 bases at J; junction bases unmatched: 12. The CDR3 nucleotides are TGTGCCAGCAGAGTCTATCCCGGGACAGGACCCTACGAGCAGTACTTC. Translation: CASRVYPGTGPYEQYF.